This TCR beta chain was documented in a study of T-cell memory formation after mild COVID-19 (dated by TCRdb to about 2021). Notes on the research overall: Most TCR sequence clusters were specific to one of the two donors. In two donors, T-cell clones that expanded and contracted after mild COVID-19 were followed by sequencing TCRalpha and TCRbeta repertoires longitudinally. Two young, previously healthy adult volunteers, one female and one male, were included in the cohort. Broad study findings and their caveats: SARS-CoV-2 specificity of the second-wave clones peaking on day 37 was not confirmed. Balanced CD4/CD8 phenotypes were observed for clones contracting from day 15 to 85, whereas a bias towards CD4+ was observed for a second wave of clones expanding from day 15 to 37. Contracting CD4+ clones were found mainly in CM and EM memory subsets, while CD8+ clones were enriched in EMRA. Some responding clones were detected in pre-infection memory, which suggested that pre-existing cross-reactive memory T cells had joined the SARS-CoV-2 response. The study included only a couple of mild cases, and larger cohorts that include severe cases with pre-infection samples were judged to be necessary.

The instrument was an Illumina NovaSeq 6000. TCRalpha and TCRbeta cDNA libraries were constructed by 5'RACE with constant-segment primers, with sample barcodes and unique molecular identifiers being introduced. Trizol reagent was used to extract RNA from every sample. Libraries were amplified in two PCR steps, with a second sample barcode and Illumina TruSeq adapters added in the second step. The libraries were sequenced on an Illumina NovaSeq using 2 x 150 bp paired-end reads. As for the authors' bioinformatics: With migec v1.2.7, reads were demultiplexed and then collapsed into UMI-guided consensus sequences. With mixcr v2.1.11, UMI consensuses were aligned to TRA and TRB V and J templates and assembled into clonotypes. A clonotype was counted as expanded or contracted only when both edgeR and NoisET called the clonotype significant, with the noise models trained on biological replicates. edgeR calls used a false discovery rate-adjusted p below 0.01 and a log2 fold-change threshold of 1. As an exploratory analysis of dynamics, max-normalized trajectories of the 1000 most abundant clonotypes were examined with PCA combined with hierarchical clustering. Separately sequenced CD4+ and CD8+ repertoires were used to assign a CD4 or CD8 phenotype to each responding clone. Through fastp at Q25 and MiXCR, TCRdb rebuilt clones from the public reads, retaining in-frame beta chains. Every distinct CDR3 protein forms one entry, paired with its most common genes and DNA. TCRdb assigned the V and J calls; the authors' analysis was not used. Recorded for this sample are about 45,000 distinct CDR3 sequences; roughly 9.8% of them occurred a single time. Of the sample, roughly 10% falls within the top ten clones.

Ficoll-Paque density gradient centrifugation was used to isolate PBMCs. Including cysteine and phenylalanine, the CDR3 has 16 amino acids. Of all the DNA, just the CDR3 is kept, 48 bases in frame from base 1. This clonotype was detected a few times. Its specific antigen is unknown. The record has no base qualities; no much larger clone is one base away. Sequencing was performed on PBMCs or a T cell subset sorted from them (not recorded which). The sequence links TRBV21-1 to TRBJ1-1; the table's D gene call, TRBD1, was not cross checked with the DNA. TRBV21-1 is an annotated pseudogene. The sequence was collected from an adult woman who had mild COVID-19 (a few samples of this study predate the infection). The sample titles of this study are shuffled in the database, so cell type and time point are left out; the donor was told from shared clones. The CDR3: CASSATGGILNTEAFF. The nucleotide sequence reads TGTGCCAGCAGCGCGACAGGGGGGATTCTGAACACTGAAGCTTTCTTT.